Sequencing of this TCR beta chain was carried out in a study of cytomegalovirus exposure and HLA in healthy donors. Trimming removed 1 base from V and 4 bases from J; junction bases left unmatched: 11. This CDR3 region has 18 residues. The germline V gene encodes CDR1 SGHVS and CDR2 FQNEAQ. This table comes from immunoSEQ multiplex PCR, and its TCRdb copy is limited to in-frame clones, with some not included. The sample includes 100,000 to 150,000 clones, about nine tenths seen only once; the top ten take roughly 2%. The receptor comes from a woman between 18 and 29 years old in good health and CMV-seronegative. This sequence joins TRBV7-8 and TRBJ2-7; the match to TRBD2 covers 12 bases. Sequencing input: PBMCs. In DNA, the CDR3 is TGTGCCAGCAGCTTAGTAGGCCTAGCGGGAGGGCTCGTGTACGAGCAGTACTTC. Its translation is CASSLVGLAGGLVYEQYF.